This is a list of T cell receptor beta chains from one sample in a study of blood T cell repertoires in COVID-19. Using immunoSEQ multiplex PCR, the repertoire was profiled, and TCRdb retains in-frame clones only, with some absent. In the table there are approximately 96,000 clones, around nine tenths of which are singletons. The sequencing sample was made of peripheral blood. These receptors originate from a woman older than 75 with acute or convalescent COVID-19. The CDR3 runs from the conserved cysteine through the conserved F or W. Fields, in order: CDR3 protein, V gene.

CASSPRTTQLGGELFF | TRBV7-2
CASSYSGGRKKLFF | TRBV6-5
CATSDPTDRPGTQYF | TRBV24-1
CASSIVLNTEAFF | TRBV28
CASSQGPGTGNEQYF | TRBV3-1/TRBV3-2
CASSLWPGSGTDTQYF | TRBV28
CASRTSGREEQYF | TRBV28
CASSPLETGVNEKLFF | TRBV18
CASHSGGALGDTQYF | TRBV27
CASSLVWGRHLQETQYF | TRBV7-7
CASSAARRSSYNSPLHF | TRBV2
CASRDPGQDYGYTF | TRBV7-3
CASSLMSGSGEQFF | TRBV7-3
CASSIPGHSYEQYF | TRBV19
CASSPASQGQFF | TRBV9
CASSLSLAGDNEQFF | TRBV7-9
CASSPDWSAGALYF | TRBV9
CASSLDQNSPLHF | TRBV5-1
CASSRRGSEQYF | TRBV6-2/TRBV6-3
CASSLLASGGIVDEQFF | TRBV13